Listed here are 27 T cell receptor beta chains from one sample, sequenced in a study of shared clonotypes between healthy human individuals. Profiling relied on immunoSEQ multiplex PCR, and the TCRdb table lists in-frame clones only, not all of them. The data hold under 2.5 million clones, with 92% observed a single time. The sample comprised naive CD4+ T cells from PBMCs. Subset reported: CD45RA+ positively selected. All receptors come from a man between 18 and 29 years old in good health. Some clones in this sample may be carry-over from other donors' samples.

This sequence joins TRBV19 and TRBJ2-2; possible D gene TRBD1, 6 bases. The ends were cut back, 4 bases at V and 0 bases at J, with 12 bases in the middle. There are 16 residues in the CDR3. Germline-derived CDR1 and CDR2 are LNHDA and SQIVND (reference sequence). CDR3 residues: CASSRGTTANTGELFF. The CDR3 nucleotides read TGTGCCAGTAGTAGGGGGACAACCGCGAACACCGGGGAGCTGTTTTTT.

This clone turned up a few times. V gene TRBV5-6 combines with J gene TRBJ2-7, with D perhaps matching TRBD2 (6 bases). The CDR3 sequence is 16 residues long. CDR1 is SGHDT and CDR2 is YYEEEE in the germline V gene. V gave up 4 bases and J gave up 0 bases, with 17 bases separating them. CDR3 coding DNA: TGTGCCAGCAGCAGTGCCAAAGCGGGCCACTCCTACGAGCAGTACTTC. Translating gives CASSSAKAGHSYEQYF.

The rearrangement uses TRBV29-1 and TRBJ2-7, with D possibly being TRBD2 (7 bases). V lost 7 bases and J 5 bases, leaving 18 bases between the germline ends. This CDR3 is 13 amino acids long. CDR1 and CDR2 from the germline V gene are SQVTM and ANQGSEA. CDR3 coding DNA: TGCAGCGCCGCCGGGGGGCCCAGCGACGAGCAGTACTTC. Protein sequence: CSAAGGPSDEQYF.

A few counts support this clone. This rearrangement joins TRBV10-2 to TRBJ1-1; TRBD1 might be the D (6 bases). The CDR3 sequence is 14 residues long. Trimming pared 6 bases from V and 3 bases from J, leaving 14 bases between. In germline, CDR1 is WSHSY, CDR2 SAAADI. This CDR3 is CASRGTPEDTEAFF. The CDR3 DNA sequence: TGCGCCAGCAGGGGGACACCGGAGGACACTGAAGCTTTCTTT.

The rearrangement links TRBV4-1 to TRBJ2-7; the match to TRBD1 covers 8 bases. J gave up 5 bases and V 1 base, and 7 bases lay outside the gene matches. From germline, CDR1 is MGHRA and CDR2 YSYEKL. The CDR3 spans 15 residues. CDR3 in amino acids: CASSQVFGQGNEQYF. CDR3 nucleotide sequence: TGCGCCAGCAGCCAAGTTTTCGGACAGGGAAACGAGCAGTACTTC.

With regard to this clone: In the same sample, other DNA sequences code for this CDR3. The chain links TRBV28 to TRBJ1-2; D is possibly TRBD1 (5 bases). Per germline, CDR1 MDHEN and CDR2 SYDVKM. The V end lost 5 bases, the J end lost 2 bases, and 12 bases lay between the germline ends. The CDR3 sequence is 14 residues long. Here the CDR3 DNA reads TGTGCCAGCAGTGGGCGGGGCGCGAACTATGGCTACACCTTC. Translated, it gives CASSGRGANYGYTF.

V is TRBV29-1 and J is TRBJ2-5, with D possibly matching TRBD2 (6 bases). The CDR3 has 12 residues. V lost 3 bases to trimming and J lost 5 bases, with 10 bases between them. Germline V gene lookup returns CDR1 SQVTM and CDR2 ANQGSEA. CDR3 protein: CSVETGVETQYF. The DNA of the CDR3 is TGCAGCGTTGAGACGGGAGTGGAGACCCAGTACTTC.

This chain joins TRBV9 and TRBJ2-1; 10 bases match TRBD2. There are 18 residues in the CDR3. V lost 0 bases to trimming and J lost 1 base; unmatched junction nucleotides: 7. Germline V lookup: CDR1 SGDLS, CDR2 YYNGEE. CDR3 DNA sequence: TGTGCCAGCAGCGTAGAACTAGCGGGACGCCCTTCCTACAATGAGCAGTTCTTC. Protein product: CASSVELAGRPSYNEQFF.

This chain uses TRBV25-1 with TRBJ1-2; D not resolved. V lost 5 bases to trimming and J lost 8 bases, with 15 bases between them. The CDR3 sequence is 13 residues long. Germline V gene sequence: CDR1 MGHDK, CDR2 SYGVNS. In DNA form, the CDR3 reads TGTGCCAGCAGTCCGACTGGGGAGGGAGGCTACACCTTC. Translating gives CASSPTGEGGYTF.

The chain links TRBV18 to TRBJ1-3; unclear D gene. Per the germline V gene, CDR1 is KGHSH and CDR2 is LQKENI. The CDR3 length is 15 residues. V lost 1 base and J 2 bases, leaving 9 bases between the germline ends. The CDR3 spells CASSPRSAAGNTIYF. The CDR3 bases are TGTGCCAGCTCACCACGGTCGGCTGCTGGAAACACCATATATTTT.

The genes are TRBV28 and TRBJ2-1, with 7 positions matching TRBD2. Per germline, CDR1 MDHEN and CDR2 SYDVKM. V trimming: 3 bases; J trimming: 0 bases; junction bases outside the gene matches: 2. The CDR3 runs to 15 residues. The CDR3 loop reads CASSLLADSYNEQFF. CDR3 nucleotides: TGTGCCAGCAGTTTGCTAGCGGACTCCTACAATGAGCAGTTCTTC.

The genes are TRBV5-1 and TRBJ2-5; D might be TRBD2 (6 bases). Germline V CDR1 and CDR2: SGHRS, YFSETQ. There are 15 residues in the CDR3. The V gene lost 4 bases and the J gene lost 5 bases, with 18 bases spanning the gap. The CDR3 sequence is CASSGGSAAGETQYF. Written as DNA, the CDR3 is TGCGCCAGCAGCGGGGGGTCAGCGGCTGGGGAGACCCAGTACTTC.

Only one count was recorded for this clone. The chain couples TRBV5-1 to TRBJ2-7; 9 bases agree with TRBD2. Germline CDR1 is SGHRS and CDR2 is YFSETQ. This CDR3 is built from 15 residues. J gave up 7 bases and V 4 bases, and 12 bases lay outside the gene matches. This CDR3 reads CASSPIGTSKREQYF. The DNA for the CDR3 is TGCGCCAGCAGCCCGATTGGGACTAGCAAACGAGAGCAGTACTTC. The full variable domain, its missing parts supplied by reference TRBV5-1 and TRBJ2-7, is KAGVTQTPRYLIKTRGQQVTLSCSPISGHRSVSWYQQTPGQGLQFLFEYFSETQRNKGNFPGRFSGRQFSNSRSEMNVSTLELGDSALYLCASSPIGTSKREQYFGPGTRLTVT.

This clone was seen a single time. The chain recombines TRBV28 with TRBJ1-5; 7 bases are shared with TRBD1. V trimming: 3 bases; J trimming: 6 bases; junction bases outside the gene matches: 11. Germline V lookup: CDR1 MDHEN, CDR2 SYDVKM. The CDR3 extends over 16 amino acids. CDR3 DNA sequence: TGTGCCAGCAGTTTTGGGACCAGGGGGGATAGTCAGCCCCAGCATTTT. Translated, it gives CASSFGTRGDSQPQHF.

This CDR3 reads CASSPVDGGRNEKLFF. DNA of the CDR3: TGTGCCAGCAGCCCCGTGGATGGAGGGCGAAATGAAAAACTGTTTTTT. The chain employs TRBV28 and TRBJ1-4; D gene ambiguous. Trimming cost V 6 bases and J 5 bases, with 19 bases left between them. The length of the CDR3 is 16 residues. Germline V gives CDR1 MDHEN, CDR2 SYDVKM.

The CDR3 loop is CASRGYEKLFF. In DNA form, the CDR3 reads TGTGCCAGCAGGGGGTACGAAAAACTGTTTTTT. V gene TRBV6-5 combines with J gene TRBJ1-4; D gene uncertain. In germline, CDR1 is MNHEY, CDR2 SVGAGI. V gave up 6 bases and J gave up 8 bases, with 7 bases separating them. The CDR3 is made up of 11 amino acids.

The chain uses TRBV7-3 and TRBJ2-1; tentative D call: TRBD2 (6 bases). Looked up from germline, CDR1 is SGHTA and CDR2 is FQGTGA. Trimming pared 5 bases from V and 6 bases from J, leaving 23 bases between. The CDR3 has 17 amino acids. CDR3 nucleotide sequence: TGTGCCAGCAGCCCAGCGACTAGTCGTTCGAGGGTCAATGAGCAGTTCTTC. The encoded protein is CASSPATSRSRVNEQFF.

This clone showed up just once. The same CDR3 also results from other DNA sequences found in this sample. The chain couples TRBV28 to TRBJ2-2; D not certain. This CDR3 contains 14 residues. The germline CDR1 and CDR2 sequences are MDHEN and SYDVKM. Trimming pared 6 bases from V and 0 bases from J, leaving 8 bases between. DNA of the CDR3: TGTGCCAGCAGAGGTCAGACGAACACCGGGGAGCTGTTTTTT. Protein: CASRGQTNTGELFF.

This clone is a singleton in its sample. The chain has TRBV6-5 and TRBJ2-5, with D perhaps being TRBD1 or TRBD2 (5 bases each). The J call may be wrong; the DNA end is better matched by TRBJ2-7. Germline-derived CDR1 and CDR2 are MNHEY and SVGAGI. The CDR3 contains 15 residues. CDR3: CASRSQRGESYEQYF. The CDR3 bases are TGTGCCAGCAGAAGCCAGAGAGGGGAGTCCTACGAGCAGTACTTC.

V is TRBV18 and J is TRBJ1-1; D might be TRBD1 (6 bases). The CDR3 is made up of 14 amino acids. Between the trimmed V and J ends, which lost 1 base and 5 bases, there was a span of 11 bases. Germline loops: CDR1 KGHSH, CDR2 LQKENI. In DNA, the CDR3 is TGTGCCAGCTCACCACGGAGGGGGGAGACTGAAGCTTTCTTT. This gives the protein CASSPRRGETEAFF.

V usage is TRBV27 and J usage is TRBJ1-2; TRBD1 might be the D (5 bases). The V gene lost 2 bases and the J gene lost 0 bases, with 10 bases spanning the gap. From germline, CDR1 is MNHEY and CDR2 SMNVEV (reference sequence). CDR3 length equals 15 residues. In DNA, the CDR3 is TGTGCCAGCAGTTTAACCGGGGCCGCTAACTATGGCTACACCTTC. It yields the protein CASSLTGAANYGYTF.

V is TRBV4-1 and J is TRBJ1-5; no clear D gene. Germline V lookup: CDR1 MGHRA, CDR2 YSYEKL. Deletions cut 1 base from V and 3 bases from J, with 16 bases between. The CDR3 consists of 17 residues. In DNA form, the CDR3 reads TGCGCCAGCAGCCAAGTCGGGATGGGATCCATCAATCAGCCCCAGCATTTT. Encoded protein: CASSQVGMGSINQPQHF.

The genes are TRBV15 and TRBJ1-4, with D maybe TRBD1 (5 bases). The CDR3 contains 13 residues. In germline, CDR1 is LNHNV, CDR2 YYDKDF (reference sequence). V was trimmed by 4 bases and J by 5 bases, leaving 8 bases between them. The CDR3 is CATSTQGNEKLFF. For the CDR3, the DNA is TGTGCCACCAGCACCCAGGGAAATGAAAAACTGTTTTTT.

This rearrangement joins TRBV25-1 to TRBJ2-7, with D unresolved. The germline V gene encodes CDR1 MGHDK and CDR2 SYGVNS. This CDR3 is built from 15 residues. With 3 bases removed from V and 4 bases from J, the gap between germline ends came to 16 bases. CDR3: CASSDASGSAYEQYF. The CDR3 region has the DNA TGTGCCAGCAGTGACGCTTCCGGGTCCGCGTACGAGCAGTACTTC.

The chain carries TRBV25-1 and TRBJ2-3; 8 bases line up with TRBD2. The germline gives CDR1 MGHDK, CDR2 SYGVNS. There are 14 residues in the CDR3. Trimming removed 7 bases from V and 1 base from J; junction bases left unmatched: 4. The CDR3 DNA follows: TGTGCCAGCAAGACTAGCGAAGGCACAGATACGCAGTATTTT. The encoded protein is CASKTSEGTDTQYF.

CDR3 nucleotides: TGTGCCAGCAGCCAACGAGCCCAAGGGAATTCACCCCTCCACTTT. This encodes CASSQRAQGNSPLHF. The chain is built from TRBV7-9 and TRBJ1-6; D call uncertain. Germline-derived CDR1 and CDR2 are SEHNR and FQNEAQ (reference sequence). The germline V and J ends were trimmed by 5 bases and 7 bases, with 15 bases remaining between them. The CDR3 is 15 amino acids.

This clone is a singleton in its sample. The chain has TRBV6-1 and TRBJ2-7; TRBD2 matches 11 bases. V dropped 10 bases and J dropped 3; count of bases not matched to a gene: 8. The CDR3 extends over 14 amino acids. CDR1 is MNHNS, CDR2 SASEGT, per germline. DNA of the CDR3: TGTGCCACTGTAGCGGGAGGGACTAACTACGAGCAGTACTTC. Its protein is CATVAGGTNYEQYF.